The clone carrying this TCR beta chain was observed many times. The germline CDR1 and CDR2 sequences are SNHLY and FYNNEI. CDR3 length equals 16 residues. V lost 2 bases, J lost 0 bases, and 11 bases lay in between. This sample is part of a study of T cells in Graves' hyperthyroidism and ophthalmopathy. About the study: Specimen type is peripheral blood, collected at initial diagnosis prior to any treatment.

The TCR beta CDR3 regions underwent amplification using RNA transcripts as the source. The study used the HTBI primer set for a first-round RT-PCR of the TCR CDR3. One entry per CDR3 protein results from TCRdb running MiXCR on the multiplex PCR reads. In the table there are about 640,000 distinct CDR3 sequences, about 14% of which are singletons. Exclusion of patients followed from uncontrolled infection, other autoimmune disease, pregnancy or lactation. Clinical symptoms, serum thyroxine and TRAb, thyroid ultrasound and orbital computed tomography together formed the diagnostic basis. Using more than 7.5 ml of fresh peripheral blood, PBMCs were prepared.

The chain is built from TRBV2 and TRBJ1-3, with a possible D match to TRBD1 (5 bases). Material: blood. The sequence derives from a woman aged 50 to 60 with Graves' ophthalmopathy. Written as DNA, the CDR3 is TGTGCCAGCAGTGAAACGACAGACTTCTCTGGAAACACCATATATTTT. Amino acids: CASSETTDFSGNTIYF.